This TCR beta chain was recorded in a study of shared clonotypes between healthy human individuals. Germline-derived CDR1 and CDR2 are GTSNPN and SVGIG (reference sequence). Trimming shortened V by 5 bases and J by 10 bases, and 14 bases separated the two germline ends. CDR3 length: 11 residues. For genomic DNA, unsorted samples relied on tens of millions of PBMCs. Unsorted PBMC contributed about 270 ng DNA, around 30,000 T cell genomes, to each replicate PCR. The authors' processing: Filtering was not the same, since immunoSEQ gave junction-only sequences without quality scores. Libraries were prepared by immunoSEQ multiplex PCR; TCRdb keeps only in-frame clonotypes and omits some of them. That table supplies the V and J calls and clone size; D and trimming were determined from the DNA. Of hundreds of thousands of clones in the sample, 70% to 80% were seen once.

Material: PBMCs. The TCR comes from a woman aged 40-49 years in good health. Some clones in this sample may be carry-over from other donors' samples. This chain connects TRBV30 to TRBJ1-1; D is unresolved. CDR3 loop: CAWDTGRGAFF. The CDR3 bases are TGTGCCTGGGACACTGGCAGAGGAGCTTTCTTT. Full variable domain (remainder filled in from reference TRBV30 and TRBJ1-1): SQTIHQWPATLVQPVGSPLSLECTVEGTSNPNLYWYRQAAGRGLQLLFYSVGIGQISSEVPQNLSASRPQDRQFILSSKKLLLSDSGFYLCAWDTGRGAFFGQGTRLTVV.